The 4 T cell receptor beta chains in this list originate from one sample, sequenced in a study of T cells in Graves' hyperthyroidism and ophthalmopathy. Amplified TCR beta CDR3 regions came from RNA transcripts. HTBI primers were the set used in a first-round RT-PCR of the TCR CDR3. TCRdb used MiXCR to reprocess the multiplex PCR reads, holding one entry per CDR3 protein. The sample includes about 620,000 distinct CDR3 sequences, roughly 17% of them seen just once. Sequenced sample: blood. The receptors shown here come from a woman aged 25 to 39 with Graves' hyperthyroidism.

The chain joins TRBV20-1 to TRBJ1-1; a possible D gene is TRBD1 (6 bases). Germline assignment: CDR1 DFQATT and CDR2 SNEGSKA (reference sequence). V was clipped by 2 bases and J by 4 bases, with 14 bases between them. The length of the CDR3 is 14 residues. Written as DNA, the CDR3 is TGCAGTGCTAGATTTGAGGGGGTGGGCACTGAAGCTTTCTTT. It is translated as CSARFEGVGTEAFF.

The rearrangement uses TRBV7-3 and TRBJ2-1; D is ambiguous. V lost 2 bases and J lost 5, with 10 bases in between. Germline values: CDR1 SGHTA, CDR2 FQGTGA. CDR3 length equals 14 residues. This CDR3 reads CASSLPSSHNEQFF. CDR3 sequence (DNA): TGTGCCAGCAGCTTACCTTCCAGCCACAATGAGCAGTTCTTC.

This clonotype was recorded many times. V usage is TRBV12-3 or TRBV12-4 and J usage is TRBJ2-3; 10 bases fit TRBD2. The CDR3 totals 17 residues. With V trimmed by 5 bases and J by 2 bases, 10 bases remained unmatched. CDR3 nucleotide sequence: TGTGCCAGCAGTCACCCTCAAGCGGGAGGGGTCACAGATACGCAGTATTTT. It translates to CASSHPQAGGVTDTQYF.

This clonotype was detected a few times. The chain links TRBV28 to TRBJ2-5, with 7 bases matching TRBD1. This CDR3 has 18 amino acids. Germline V gene lookup returns CDR1 MDHEN and CDR2 SYDVKM. J was trimmed by 5 bases and V by 4 bases; bases with no gene match: 19. CDR3 protein: CASSSSKIGTAGTETQYF. The CDR3 DNA follows: TGTGCCAGCAGTTCATCAAAGATAGGGACAGCCGGGACGGAGACCCAGTACTTC.